The clone carrying this TCR beta chain was counted between two and nine times. Its target is unknown. A read error may be the cause here, since a much bigger clone is one base away. This sample was included in a study of T cells in Graves' hyperthyroidism and ophthalmopathy. The overall study: Peripheral blood was acquired at first diagnosis, ahead of any therapy whatsoever.

Aged 18 to 65, the patients had hyperthyroidism that was newly diagnosed and had lasted under 2 months. Germline V gene data show CDR1 as SNHLY and CDR2 as FYNNEI. The CDR3 loop spans 15 amino acids. After removal of 1 base from V and 1 base from J, the junction contained 0 bases not matched to a gene. TCR beta CDR3 regions were amplified from RNA. The TCR CDR3 was amplified in a first-round RT-PCR using the HTBI primer set. TCRdb reprocessed the multiplex PCR reads via MiXCR and lists one record per CDR3 protein. The table includes some 270,000 distinct CDR3 sequences, more than 10% detected once. Study results and limitations: In the analysis, a 13 V-J model separated ophthalmopathy from stable hyperthyroidism. In the blood, most expanded thyroid clonotypes above 0.001 appeared as well.

The sequence derives from a woman aged 25-40 years with Graves' hyperthyroidism that later progressed to Graves' ophthalmopathy. Sequenced: blood. This chain uses TRBV2 with TRBJ2-3, with 9 bases that match TRBD2. CDR3 nucleotides: TGTGCCAGCAGTGAAGGGACTAGCGGCACAGATACGCAGTATTTT. Protein: CASSEGTSGTDTQYF.